A single sample gave rise to the 28 T cell receptor beta chains below, sequenced in a study of glioma-infiltrating T cells. Amplification of TCR alpha and beta CDR3 regions from RNA used iRepertoire nested multiplex PCR. TCRdb redid the calling of the multiplex PCR reads with MiXCR, one entry per CDR3 protein. The data hold under 130,000 distinct CDR3 sequences, with 25% to 35% observed a single time. The sample taken for sequencing was glioma tissue, nonneoplastic brain tissue, or PBMCs (not recorded which). All receptors come from a human donor with low-grade glioma or glioblastoma, undergoing nonglioma brain surgery, or in good health (not recorded which).

Remarks on this clonotype: This may arise from a read error, as a much more abundant clone is one base away. The gene calls are TRBV20-1 and TRBJ1-6, with 11 positions matching TRBD1. This CDR3 region has 14 residues. Germline V gene data show CDR1 as DFQATT and CDR2 as SNEGSKA (reference sequence). The J segment lost 9 bases and the V segment lost 3 bases, leaving 4 bases of the junction unmatched. The CDR3 reads CSASRGQGGSPLHF. In DNA, the CDR3 is TGCAGTGCTAGCCGGGGACAGGGGGGTTCACCCCTCCACTTT.

This clonotype has ten or more counts. V gene TRBV7-2 combines with J gene TRBJ2-5; 10 bases map to TRBD2. V gave up 5 bases and J gave up 3 bases; unmatched junction bases: 6. The CDR3 is 15 residues long. Germline V lookup: CDR1 SGHTA, CDR2 FQGNSA. The CDR3 reads CASSTTSGAEETQYF. CDR3 bases: TGTGCCAGCAGCACCACTAGCGGGGCCGAAGAGACCCAGTACTTC.

This clonotype was picked up many times. V and J are TRBV20-1 and TRBJ2-3; possibly TRBD1 for D (5 bases). Germline CDR1 DFQATT, CDR2 SNEGSKA (reference sequence). The CDR3 totals 15 residues. V was trimmed by 4 bases and J by 2 bases, leaving 16 bases between them. The CDR3 here is CSAKATKGNTDTQYF. The CDR3 coding sequence is TGCAGTGCTAAAGCGACGAAGGGGAACACAGATACGCAGTATTTT.

As regards this clonotype: This may be a read error, as it is one base from a much larger clone. The rearrangement joins TRBV7-9 to TRBJ1-4, with 7 bases aligning to TRBD1. J lost 7 bases, V lost 6 bases, and 8 bases had no gene match. This CDR3 spans 14 amino acids. Germline loops: CDR1 SEHNR, CDR2 FQNEAQ (reference sequence). CDR3 loop: CASSPDRVVEKLFF. CDR3 coding DNA: TGTGCCAGCAGTCCCGACAGGGTCGTTGAAAAACTGTTTTTT.

Many counts were recorded for this clonotype. CDR3 in DNA: TGTGCCAGCAAACAGGGGCCCTCTTACTATGGCTACACCTTC. Translating gives CASKQGPSYYGYTF. This sequence joins TRBV27 and TRBJ1-2; 7 bases line up with TRBD1. The germline CDR1 and CDR2 sequences are MNHEY and SMNVEV (reference sequence). V shed 7 bases, J shed 3 bases, and the junction held 8 bases outside the gene matches. CDR3 length: 14 amino acids.

This clonotype appeared many times. The chain has TRBV7-3 and TRBJ1-5; no reliable D call. The CDR3 is made up of 13 amino acids. The V and J ends lost 2 bases and 6 bases respectively, with 8 bases between them. Germline-derived CDR1 and CDR2 are SGHTA and FQGTGA. The CDR3 sequence is CASSLGWGQPQHF. For the CDR3, the DNA is TGTGCCAGCAGCTTAGGGTGGGGTCAGCCCCAGCATTTT.

Comment on this clonotype: Possible read error: a much larger clone is one base away. The chain is built from TRBV5-1 and TRBJ1-1; TRBD1 matches at 8 bases. The CDR3 runs to 22 residues. Germline CDR1 is SGHRS and CDR2 is YFSETQ. V gave up 1 base and J gave up 5 bases; unmatched junction bases: 28. CDR3 sequence: CASSLPSRGQGMWKEGCTEAFF. CDR3 in DNA: TGCGCCAGCAGCTTGCCCTCCAGAGGACAGGGAATGTGGAAGGAGGGTTGTACTGAAGCTTTCTTT.

This clonotype showed up many times. The chain links TRBV12-3 or TRBV12-4 to TRBJ2-3; 8 positions match TRBD2. CDR3 size: 13 residues. V was pared by 4 bases and J by 8 bases, with 5 bases of the junction left unmatched. The CDR3 region is CASSSSGLGTQYF. CDR3 bases: TGTGCCAGCAGTTCTAGCGGGCTCGGTACGCAGTATTTT.

The genes are TRBV19 and TRBJ2-1, with 7 positions matching TRBD1. The CDR3 totals 16 residues. Germline V gene lookup returns CDR1 LNHDA and CDR2 SQIVND (reference sequence). The trim removed 4 bases at V and 0 bases at J, leaving 6 bases unmatched. The CDR3 DNA is TGTGCCAGTAGTAAAGGGGGCCCAACCTCCTACAATGAGCAGTTCTTC. Translating gives CASSKGGPTSYNEQFF.

This clonotype was seen ten or more times. The CDR3 protein is CASSQTGRAEAFF. The DNA of the CDR3 is TGTGCCAGCAGCCAGACAGGCAGGGCCGAAGCTTTCTTT. The chain links TRBV4-2 to TRBJ1-1, with D possibly TRBD1 on 6 matching bases. Trimming left V 3 bases short and J 8 bases short, with 13 bases between. Germline CDR1 LGHNA, CDR2 YNFKEQ. This CDR3 contains 13 residues.

The table lists this clonotype with many counts. The chain couples TRBV2 to TRBJ1-5, with D maybe TRBD1 (5 bases). The V gene's germline CDR1 is SNHLY and CDR2 FYNNEI. The V end was cut by 3 bases, the J end by 6 bases, with 15 bases between. The CDR3 has 15 residues. The CDR3 is CASSEFRGIGQPQHF. The CDR3 DNA follows: TGTGCCAGCAGTGAGTTCCGGGGGATTGGTCAGCCCCAGCATTTT.

DNA for the CDR3: TGTGCCAGCAGCTTGGGGATTCCCTACGAGCAGTACTTC. Its translation is CASSLGIPYEQYF. This rearrangement joins TRBV7-9 to TRBJ2-7; D is ambiguous. The germline V gene has CDR1 SEHNR and CDR2 FQNEAQ (reference sequence). The CDR3 runs to 13 residues. Trimming shortened V by 3 bases and J by 2 bases, and 8 bases separated the two germline ends.

This clonotype was observed at least ten times. The chain couples TRBV18 to TRBJ1-3, with a weak D call TRBD1 (5 bases). Looked up from germline, CDR1 is KGHSH and CDR2 is LQKENI. The CDR3 runs to 16 residues. The ends were cut back, 3 bases at V and 4 bases at J, with 16 bases in the middle. The DNA of the CDR3 is TGTGCCAGCTCACCTCCTACGGGACTTGCGGGAAACACCATATATTTT. Protein: CASSPPTGLAGNTIYF.

This clonotype was seen at least ten times. The J gene is TRBJ2-7, the V gene TRBV7-9, with 7 bases fitting TRBD1. V trimming: 5 bases; J trimming: 3 bases; junction bases outside the gene matches: 7. The CDR3 length is 14 residues. Germline CDR1 is SEHNR and CDR2 is FQNEAQ (reference sequence). CDR3 sequence: CASSPRTGHYEQYF. The CDR3 nucleotides read TGTGCCAGCAGCCCGAGGACAGGACACTACGAGCAGTACTTC.

As concerns this clonotype: With a much larger clone just one base away, this may be a read error. The chain has TRBV2 and TRBJ2-3; TRBD1 is a possible D gene (6 bases). The CDR3 has 14 amino acids. The germline V and J ends were trimmed by 3 bases and 7 bases, with 14 bases remaining between them. Germline V gene lookup returns CDR1 SNHLY and CDR2 FYNNEI. For the CDR3, the DNA is TGTGCCAGCAGTGATGTGCAGGGGACAAATACGCAGTATTTT. Amino acid sequence: CASSDVQGTNTQYF. Full variable domain (missing parts from reference TRBV2 and TRBJ2-3): EPEVTQTPSHQVTQMGQEVILRCVPISNHLYFYWYRQILGQKVEFLVSFYNNEISEKSEIFDDQFSVERPDGSNFTLKIRSTKLEDSAMYFCASSDVQGTNTQYFGPGTRLTVL.

Worth noting for this clonotype: This may be a read error, as it is one base from a much larger clone. V gene TRBV18 combines with J gene TRBJ1-1; the D gene is possibly TRBD1 (6 bases). Per germline, CDR1 KGHSH and CDR2 LQKENI. The CDR3 extends over 11 amino acids. V lost 3 bases, J lost 10 bases, and 9 bases lay in between. This chain's CDR3 is CASSPDSGAFF. DNA for the CDR3: TGTGCCAGCTCACCGGACAGTGGAGCTTTCTTT.

This clonotype was picked up many times. The V gene is TRBV6-1, the J gene TRBJ2-7; 12 bases fit TRBD2. Germline loops: CDR1 MNHNS, CDR2 SASEGT. Losses at the gene ends were 6 bases for V and 1 base for J; bases not matched to a gene: 4. There are 15 residues in the CDR3. CDR3 protein: CASSVLAGGSYEQYF. The CDR3 bases are TGTGCCAGCAGCGTACTAGCGGGGGGTTCCTACGAGCAGTACTTC.

This clonotype was recorded many times. This chain connects TRBV4-1 to TRBJ1-5; no clear D. The CDR3 length is 12 residues. The germline V gene encodes CDR1 MGHRA and CDR2 YSYEKL. V gave up 0 bases and J gave up 11 bases, with 8 bases separating them. The CDR3 DNA reads as TGCGCCAGCAGCCAAGATTGGACGGCCCAGCATTTT. Amino acid sequence: CASSQDWTAQHF.

In its sample, this clonotype was seen a few times. The gene calls are TRBV3-1 and TRBJ2-1; a weak D match, TRBD1 (7 bases). CDR3 length: 16 amino acids. Germline CDR1 and CDR2: LGHDT and YNNKEL (reference sequence). Trimming pared 1 base from V and 4 bases from J, leaving 14 bases between. CDR3 region: CASSQGVRGAYNEQFF. Here the CDR3 DNA reads TGTGCCAGCAGCCAAGGGGTCAGGGGGGCATACAATGAGCAGTTCTTC.

The table lists this clonotype with many counts. V gene TRBV2 combines with J gene TRBJ1-5; D is possibly TRBD1 (5 bases). Germline V gene lookup returns CDR1 SNHLY and CDR2 FYNNEI. V shed 5 bases and J shed 1 base, with 9 bases lying between them. The CDR3 length is 14 residues. CDR3 region: CASSYDRSNQPQHF. CDR3 sequence (DNA): TGTGCCAGCAGTTACGACAGAAGCAATCAGCCCCAGCATTTT.

Many counts were recorded for this clonotype. The chain has TRBV4-2 and TRBJ2-3, with D unclear. This CDR3 is 13 amino acids long. Germline V gene lookup returns CDR1 LGHNA and CDR2 YNFKEQ. With 5 bases removed from V and 2 bases from J, the gap between germline ends came to 8 bases. CDR3: CASSETTTDTQYF. The CDR3 bases are TGTGCCAGCAGCGAGACCACCACAGATACGCAGTATTTT.

Points on this clonotype: Likely a read error: the CDR3 ends without its conserved phenylalanine or tryptophan. This chain uses TRBV11-1 with TRBJ2-1; 13 bases line up with TRBD2. This CDR3 is built from 15 residues. Germline CDR1 reads SGHAT; CDR2 reads FQDESV (reference sequence). V lost 8 bases to trimming and J lost 7 bases; unmatched junction nucleotides: 8. Written as DNA, the CDR3 is TGTGCCAGCGGTACTAGCGGGGGGGTGGCAAATGAGCAGTTCCTC. This encodes CASGTSGGVANEQFL.

Concerning this clonotype: This may be a read error: a much more frequent sequence differs by one nucleotide. The J gene is TRBJ2-1, the V gene TRBV18; possible D gene TRBD1, 6 bases. The CDR3 sequence is 16 residues long. With 3 bases removed from V and 7 bases from J, the gap between germline ends came to 19 bases. Germline CDR1 is KGHSH and CDR2 is LQKENI. The CDR3 bases are TGTGCCAGCTCACCCCCGAGACAGGTGATAGAGAATGAGCAGTTCTTC. It translates to CASSPPRQVIENEQFF.

The chain has TRBV28 and TRBJ2-1; D remains unclear. V lost 0 bases and J 8 bases, leaving 14 bases between the germline ends. This CDR3 spans 15 amino acids. Germline CDR1 reads MDHEN; CDR2 reads SYDVKM. The CDR3 loop reads CASSLWDQASYEQFF. The CDR3 DNA reads TGTGCCAGCAGTTTATGGGACCAAGCCTCCTATGAGCAGTTCTTC.

This chain joins TRBV4-1 and TRBJ1-2; D remains unclear. The length of the CDR3 is 14 residues. CDR1 is MGHRA, CDR2 YSYEKL, per germline. The V end lost 2 bases, the J end lost 2 bases, and 9 bases lay between the germline ends. Here the CDR3 DNA reads TGCGCCAGCAGCCAATCCAACAGCAACTATGGCTACACCTTC. Its protein product is CASSQSNSNYGYTF.

This clonotype was detected ten times or more. The chain recombines TRBV28 with TRBJ2-5; 13 bases line up with TRBD2. V lost 2 bases, J lost 2 bases, and 5 bases stayed unmatched. In germline, CDR1 is MDHEN, CDR2 SYDVKM. The CDR3 contains 17 residues. The CDR3 DNA reads as TGTGCCAGCAGTTTAATACTAGCGGGGGGGACTCAAGAGACCCAGTACTTC. Translating gives CASSLILAGGTQETQYF. Full variable domain (outside the CDR3, taken from reference TRBV28 and TRBJ2-5): DVKVTQSSRYLVKRTGEKVFLECVQDMDHENMFWYRQDPGLGLRLIYFSYDVKMKEKGDIPEGYSVSREKKERFSLILESASTNQTSMYLCASSLILAGGTQETQYFGPGTRLLVL.

This chain connects TRBV18 to TRBJ1-5; D unresolved. The CDR3 loop spans 13 amino acids. Germline CDR1 and CDR2: KGHSH and LQKENI. The ends were cut back, 3 bases at V and 8 bases at J, with 11 bases in the middle. The CDR3 here is CASSPSLEEPQHF. DNA of the CDR3: TGTGCCAGCTCACCGTCCCTTGAGGAGCCCCAGCATTTT.

Many counts were recorded for this clonotype. The V and J genes are TRBV6-6 and TRBJ1-5; the D is unclear. Trimming shortened V by 2 bases and J by 2 bases, and 7 bases separated the two germline ends. The V gene's germline CDR1 is MNHNY and CDR2 SVGAGI (reference sequence). The CDR3 sequence is 14 residues long. CDR3: CASSYGEGNQPQHF. The CDR3 coding sequence is TGTGCCAGCAGTTACGGGGAAGGCAATCAGCCCCAGCATTTT.